This TCR beta chain was documented in a study of T cell changes during pregnancy in multiple sclerosis. The CDR3 runs to 14 residues. CDR1 is SGDLS and CDR2 is YYNGEE in the germline V gene. V lost 4 bases and J 3 bases, leaving 14 bases between the germline ends. The method was immunoSEQ multiplex PCR; TCRdb's version includes in-frame clones alone and lacks a portion of them. Altogether almost 55,000 clones are present, 90% being singletons, with the ten largest covering 2.5% to 3.5%. In its sample, this clone was seen once. This chain links TRBV9 with TRBJ2-7; possibly TRBD1 for D (5 bases). This specimen was CD8+ T cells from peripheral blood mononuclear cells, taken before pregnancy. The source of this sequence is a female donor with multiple sclerosis, enrolled in a pregnancy study. The CDR3 bases are TGTGCCAGCAGCCCAACGGACAAGAACTACGAGCAGTACTTC. It codes for CASSPTDKNYEQYF.